Sequencing of this TCR beta chain was carried out in a study of T cells in localized non-small cell lung cancer. Here immunoSEQ multiplex PCR was the method, and the copy in TCRdb shows in-frame clones only, minus some. The profile shows about 1,600 clones, under 35% of them singletons. Sequences were derived from lung tumor tissue, sampled before any cancer treatment. The source of this sequence is a female donor older than 55 with stage II lung adenocarcinoma.

CDR3 region: CASRMSDSGYTF. As DNA, the CDR3 is TGTGCCAGCCGAATGTCAGACAGCGGCTACACCTTC. The V gene is TRBV6-8, the J gene TRBJ1-2, with D tentatively TRBD1 (5 bases). CDR1 is MNHGY and CDR2 is SAAAGT in the germline V gene. Trimming stripped 8 bases from V and 8 bases from J, with 15 bases between. The CDR3 loop spans 12 amino acids.